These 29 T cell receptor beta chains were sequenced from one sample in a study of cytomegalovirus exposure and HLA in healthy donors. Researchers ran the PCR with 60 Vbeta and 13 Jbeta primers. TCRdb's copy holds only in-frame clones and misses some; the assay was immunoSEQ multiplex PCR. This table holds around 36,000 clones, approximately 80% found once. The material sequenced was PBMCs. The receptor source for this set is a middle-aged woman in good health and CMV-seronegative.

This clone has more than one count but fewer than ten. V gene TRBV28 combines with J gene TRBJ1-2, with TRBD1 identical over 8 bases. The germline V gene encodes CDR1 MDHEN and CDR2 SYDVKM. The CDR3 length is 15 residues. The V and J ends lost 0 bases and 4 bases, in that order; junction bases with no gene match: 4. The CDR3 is CASSLWDRVSYGYTF. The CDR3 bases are TGTGCCAGCAGTTTATGGGACAGGGTGTCCTATGGCTACACCTTC.

In DNA, the CDR3 is TGCAGCGTTGTGAGGGGGTTCTACACTGAAGCTTTCTTT. It encodes CSVVRGFYTEAFF. The rearrangement uses TRBV29-1 and TRBJ1-1; weak D call: TRBD1 (6 bases). Germline V gene data show CDR1 as SQVTM and CDR2 as ANQGSEA. The CDR3 length is 13 residues. Trimming took off 4 bases at V and 3 bases at J, with 12 bases between the two ends.

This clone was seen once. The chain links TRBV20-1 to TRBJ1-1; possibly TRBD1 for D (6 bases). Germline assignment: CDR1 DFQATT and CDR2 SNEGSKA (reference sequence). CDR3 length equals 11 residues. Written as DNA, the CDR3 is TGCAGGGGGGCGGGCCCCTCTGAAGCTTTCTTT. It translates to CRGAGPSEAFF.

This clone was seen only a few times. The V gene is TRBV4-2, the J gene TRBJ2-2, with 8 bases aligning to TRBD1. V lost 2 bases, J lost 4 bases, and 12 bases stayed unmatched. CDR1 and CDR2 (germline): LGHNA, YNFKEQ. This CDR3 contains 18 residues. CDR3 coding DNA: TGTGCCAGCAGCCAACCTACCCCCAGGGGGCGGCTCACCGGGGAGCTGTTTTTT. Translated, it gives CASSQPTPRGRLTGELFF.

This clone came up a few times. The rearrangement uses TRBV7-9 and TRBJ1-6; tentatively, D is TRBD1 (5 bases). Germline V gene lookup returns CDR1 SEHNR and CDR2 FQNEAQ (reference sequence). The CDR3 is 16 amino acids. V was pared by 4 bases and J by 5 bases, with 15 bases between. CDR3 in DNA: TGTGCCAGCAGCTCCAGCTCAGGGCCTGATAATTCACCCCTCCACTTT. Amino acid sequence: CASSSSSGPDNSPLHF.

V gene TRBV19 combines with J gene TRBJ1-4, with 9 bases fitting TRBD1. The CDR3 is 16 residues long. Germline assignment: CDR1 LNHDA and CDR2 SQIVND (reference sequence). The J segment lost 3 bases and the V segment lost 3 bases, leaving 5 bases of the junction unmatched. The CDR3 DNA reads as TGTGCCAGTAGTATGACTCGACAGGGGGCTAATGAAAAACTGTTTTTT. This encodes CASSMTRQGANEKLFF.

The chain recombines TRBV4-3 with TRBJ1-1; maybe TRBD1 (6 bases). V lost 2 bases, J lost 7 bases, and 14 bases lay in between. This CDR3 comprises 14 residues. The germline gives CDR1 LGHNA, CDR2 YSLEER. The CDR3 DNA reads TGCGCCAGCAGCCAATCCTGGGGGCAGCATGAAGCTTTCTTT. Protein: CASSQSWGQHEAFF.

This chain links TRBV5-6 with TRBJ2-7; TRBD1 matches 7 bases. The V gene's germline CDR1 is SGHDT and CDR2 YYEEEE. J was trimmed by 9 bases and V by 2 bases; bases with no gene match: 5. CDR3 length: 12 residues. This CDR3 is CASSLRGLGQYV. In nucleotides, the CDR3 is TGTGCCAGCAGCTTAAGGGGGCTGGGGCAGTACGTC.

The CDR3 spells CASRDRDSPLHF. The CDR3 bases are TGTGCCAGCAGGGACAGGGATTCACCCCTCCACTTT. The chain recombines TRBV6-5 with TRBJ1-6; 8 bases line up with TRBD1. CDR3 length equals 12 residues. V was clipped by 6 bases and J by 8 bases; unmatched bases: 0. The germline CDR1 and CDR2 sequences are MNHEY and SVGAGI.

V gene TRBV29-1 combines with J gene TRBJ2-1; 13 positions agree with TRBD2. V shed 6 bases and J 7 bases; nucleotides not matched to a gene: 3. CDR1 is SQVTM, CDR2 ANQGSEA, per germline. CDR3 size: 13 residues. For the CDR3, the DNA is TGCAGCGTACTAGCGGGGGGGCCTAATGAGCAGTTCTTC. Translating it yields CSVLAGGPNEQFF.

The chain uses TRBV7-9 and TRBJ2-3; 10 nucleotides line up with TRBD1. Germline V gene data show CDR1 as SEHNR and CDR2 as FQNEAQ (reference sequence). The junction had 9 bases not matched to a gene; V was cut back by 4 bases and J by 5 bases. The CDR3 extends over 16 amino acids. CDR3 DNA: TGTGCCAGCAGCTCGGGACAGGGGAGTTACAAAGATACGCAGTATTTT. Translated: CASSSGQGSYKDTQYF. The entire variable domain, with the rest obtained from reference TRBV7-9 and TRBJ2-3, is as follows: DTGVSQNPRHKITKRGQNVTFRCDPISEHNRLYWYRQTLGQGPEFLTYFQNEAQLEKSRLLSDRFSAERPKGSFSTLEIQRTEQGDSAMYLCASSSGQGSYKDTQYFGPGTRLTVL.

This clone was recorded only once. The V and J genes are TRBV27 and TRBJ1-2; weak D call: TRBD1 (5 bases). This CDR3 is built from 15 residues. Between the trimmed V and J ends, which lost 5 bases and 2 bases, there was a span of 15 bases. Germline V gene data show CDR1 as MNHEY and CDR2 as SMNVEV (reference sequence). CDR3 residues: CASSPDWGLNYGYTF. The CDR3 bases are TGTGCCAGCAGTCCCGATTGGGGCTTAAACTATGGCTACACCTTC.

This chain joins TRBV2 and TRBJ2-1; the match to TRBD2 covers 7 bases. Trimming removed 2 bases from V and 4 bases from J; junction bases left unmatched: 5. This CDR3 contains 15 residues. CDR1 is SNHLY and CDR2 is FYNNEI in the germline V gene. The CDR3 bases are TGTGCCAGCAGTGAACGCGGGGGACCATACAATGAGCAGTTCTTC. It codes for CASSERGGPYNEQFF.

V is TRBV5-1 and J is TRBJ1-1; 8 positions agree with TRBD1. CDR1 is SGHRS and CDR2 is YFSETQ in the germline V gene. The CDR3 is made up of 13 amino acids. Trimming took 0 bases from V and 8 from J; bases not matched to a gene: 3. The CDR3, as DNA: TGCGCCAGCAGCTTGGTTTACAGGGGGGAAGCTTTCTTT. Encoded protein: CASSLVYRGEAFF.

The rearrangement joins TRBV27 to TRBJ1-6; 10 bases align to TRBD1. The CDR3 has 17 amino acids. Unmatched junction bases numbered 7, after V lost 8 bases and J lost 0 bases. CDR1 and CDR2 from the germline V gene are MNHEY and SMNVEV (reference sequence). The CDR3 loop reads CASRRDRGSSYNSPLHF. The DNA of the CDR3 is TGTGCCAGCCGTAGGGACAGGGGTAGCTCCTATAATTCACCCCTCCACTTT.

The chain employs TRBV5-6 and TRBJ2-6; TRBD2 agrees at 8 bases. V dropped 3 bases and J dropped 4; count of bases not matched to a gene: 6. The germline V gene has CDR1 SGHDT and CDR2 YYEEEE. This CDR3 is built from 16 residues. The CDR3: CASSSGGGLGANVLTF. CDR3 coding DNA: TGTGCCAGCAGCTCGGGAGGGGGGCTAGGGGCCAACGTCCTGACTTTC.

CDR3 amino acids: CASSEQGSQANYGYTF. CDR3 DNA sequence: TGTGCCAGCAGTGAACAGGGCAGCCAAGCTAACTATGGCTACACCTTC. This chain connects TRBV2 to TRBJ1-2, with D possibly TRBD1 on 5 matching bases. Per the germline V gene, CDR1 is SNHLY and CDR2 is FYNNEI. The CDR3 totals 16 residues. V gave up 2 bases and J gave up 0 bases, with 13 bases separating them.

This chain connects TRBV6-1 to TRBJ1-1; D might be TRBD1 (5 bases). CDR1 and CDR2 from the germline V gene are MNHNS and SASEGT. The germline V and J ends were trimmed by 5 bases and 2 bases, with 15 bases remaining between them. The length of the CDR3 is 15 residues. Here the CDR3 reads CASSFGGGKNTEAFF. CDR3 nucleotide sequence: TGTGCCAGCAGTTTCGGGGGGGGAAAAAACACTGAAGCTTTCTTT.

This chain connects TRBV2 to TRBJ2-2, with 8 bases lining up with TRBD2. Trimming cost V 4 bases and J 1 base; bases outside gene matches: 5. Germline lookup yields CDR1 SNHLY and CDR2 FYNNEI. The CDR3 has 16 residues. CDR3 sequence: CASSVLSGGNTGELFF. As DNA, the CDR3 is TGTGCCAGCAGTGTTTTGAGCGGGGGGAACACCGGGGAGCTGTTTTTT. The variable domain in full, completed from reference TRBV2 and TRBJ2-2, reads EPEVTQTPSHQVTQMGQEVILRCVPISNHLYFYWYRQILGQKVEFLVSFYNNEISEKSEIFDDQFSVERPDGSNFTLKIRSTKLEDSAMYFCASSVLSGGNTGELFFGEGSRLTVL.

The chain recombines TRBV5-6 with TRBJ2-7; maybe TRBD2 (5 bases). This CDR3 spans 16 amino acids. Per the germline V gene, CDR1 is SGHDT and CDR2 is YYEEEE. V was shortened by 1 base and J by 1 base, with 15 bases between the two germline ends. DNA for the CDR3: TGTGCCAGCAGCTTGTCGGTCCTACCGGGATCCTACGAGCAGTACGTC. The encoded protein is CASSLSVLPGSYEQYV.

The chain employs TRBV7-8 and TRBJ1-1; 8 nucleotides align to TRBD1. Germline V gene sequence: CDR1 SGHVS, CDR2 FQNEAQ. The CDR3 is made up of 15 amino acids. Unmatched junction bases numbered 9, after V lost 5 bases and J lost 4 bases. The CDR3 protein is CASSLRGPETTEAFF. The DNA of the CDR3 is TGTGCCAGCAGCCTCAGGGGGCCAGAGACCACTGAAGCTTTCTTT. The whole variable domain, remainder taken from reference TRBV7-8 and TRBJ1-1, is GAGVSQSPRYKVAKRGQDVALRCDPISGHVSLFWYQQALGQGPEFLTYFQNEAQLDKSGLPSDRFFAERPEGSVSTLKIQRTQQEDSAVYLCASSLRGPETTEAFFGQGTRLTVV.

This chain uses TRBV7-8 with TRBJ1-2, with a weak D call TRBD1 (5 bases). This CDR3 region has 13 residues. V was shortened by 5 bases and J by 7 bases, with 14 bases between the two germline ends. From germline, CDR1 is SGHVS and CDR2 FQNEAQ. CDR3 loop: CASSPLGGSGYTF. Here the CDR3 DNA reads TGTGCCAGCAGCCCACTGGGGGGGAGTGGCTACACCTTC.

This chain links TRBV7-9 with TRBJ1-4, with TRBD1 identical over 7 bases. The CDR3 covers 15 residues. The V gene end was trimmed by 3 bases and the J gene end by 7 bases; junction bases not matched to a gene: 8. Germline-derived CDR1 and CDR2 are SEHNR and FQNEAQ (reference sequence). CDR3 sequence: CASSFALGGGEKLFF. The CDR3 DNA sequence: TGTGCCAGCAGCTTCGCATTAGGGGGCGGTGAAAAACTGTTTTTT.

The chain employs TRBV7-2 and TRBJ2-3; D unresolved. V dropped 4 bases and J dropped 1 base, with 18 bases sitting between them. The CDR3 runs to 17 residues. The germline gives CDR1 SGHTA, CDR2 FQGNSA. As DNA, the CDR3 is TGTGCCAGCAGCTCCTTCACCCGACCAGAGGGCACAGATACGCAGTATTTT. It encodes CASSSFTRPEGTDTQYF.

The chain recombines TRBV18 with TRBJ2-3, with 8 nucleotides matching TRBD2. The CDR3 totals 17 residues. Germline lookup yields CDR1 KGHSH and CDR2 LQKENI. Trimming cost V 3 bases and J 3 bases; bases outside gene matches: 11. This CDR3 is CASSPTGGARVTDTQYF. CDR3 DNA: TGTGCCAGCTCACCCACCGGGGGGGCTAGAGTTACAGATACGCAGTATTTT. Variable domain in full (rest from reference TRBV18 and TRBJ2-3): NAGVMQNPRHLVRRRGQEARLRCSPMKGHSHVYWYRQLPEEGLKFMVYLQKENIIDESGMPKERFSAEFPKEGPSILRIQQVVRGDSAAYFCASSPTGGARVTDTQYFGPGTRLTVL.

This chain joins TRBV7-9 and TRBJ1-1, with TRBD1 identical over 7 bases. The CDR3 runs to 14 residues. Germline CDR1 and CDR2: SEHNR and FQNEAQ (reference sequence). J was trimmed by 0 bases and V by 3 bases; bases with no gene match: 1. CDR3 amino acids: CASSLGQMNTEAFF. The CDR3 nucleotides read TGTGCCAGCAGCTTGGGACAGATGAACACTGAAGCTTTCTTT.

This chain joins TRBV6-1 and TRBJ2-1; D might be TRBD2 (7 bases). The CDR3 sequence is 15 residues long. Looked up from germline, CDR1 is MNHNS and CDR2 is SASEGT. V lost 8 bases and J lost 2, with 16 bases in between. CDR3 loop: CASGGGGLTYNEQFF. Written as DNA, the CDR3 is TGTGCCAGCGGGGGCGGGGGTCTGACCTACAATGAGCAGTTCTTC.

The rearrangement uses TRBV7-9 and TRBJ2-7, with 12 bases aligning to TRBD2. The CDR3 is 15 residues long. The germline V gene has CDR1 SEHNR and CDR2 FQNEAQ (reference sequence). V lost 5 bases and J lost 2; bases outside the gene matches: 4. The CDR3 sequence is CASSPTSGGPYEQYF. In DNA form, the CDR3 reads TGTGCCAGCAGCCCGACTAGCGGGGGCCCCTACGAGCAGTACTTC.

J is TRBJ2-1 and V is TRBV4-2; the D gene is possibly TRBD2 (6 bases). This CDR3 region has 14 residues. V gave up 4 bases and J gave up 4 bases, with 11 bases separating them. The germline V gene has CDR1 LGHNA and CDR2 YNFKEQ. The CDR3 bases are TGTGCCAGCAGCCGGGGGGTTGGTTACAATGAGCAGTTCTTC. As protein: CASSRGVGYNEQFF.